The entry below gives a single T cell receptor (beta chain) sequence along with its context. Per the original data handling: Amplification of reference gene primers provided the estimated nucleated cell counts. TCRdb's table, derived via immunoSEQ multiplex PCR, lists solely in-frame clones and lacks some. Clone size and V and J calls were adopted from that table, with D and trimming inferred from the DNA. The repertoire holds some 530,000 clones, with approximately 85% as singletons. CDR3 length: 15 residues. The J segment lost 4 bases and the V segment lost 5 bases, leaving 6 bases of the junction unmatched. The germline gives CDR1 MDHEN, CDR2 SYDVKM. This specimen belongs to a study of blood T cell repertoires in COVID-19.

This sequence was found in a human donor in a cohort sampled during active COVID-19. Sample: peripheral blood. V is TRBV28 and J is TRBJ2-2, with 8 bases identical to TRBD2. The CDR3 here is CASSPAGDGTGELFF. Here the CDR3 DNA reads TGTGCCAGCAGTCCAGCGGGAGACGGCACCGGGGAGCTGTTTTTT.